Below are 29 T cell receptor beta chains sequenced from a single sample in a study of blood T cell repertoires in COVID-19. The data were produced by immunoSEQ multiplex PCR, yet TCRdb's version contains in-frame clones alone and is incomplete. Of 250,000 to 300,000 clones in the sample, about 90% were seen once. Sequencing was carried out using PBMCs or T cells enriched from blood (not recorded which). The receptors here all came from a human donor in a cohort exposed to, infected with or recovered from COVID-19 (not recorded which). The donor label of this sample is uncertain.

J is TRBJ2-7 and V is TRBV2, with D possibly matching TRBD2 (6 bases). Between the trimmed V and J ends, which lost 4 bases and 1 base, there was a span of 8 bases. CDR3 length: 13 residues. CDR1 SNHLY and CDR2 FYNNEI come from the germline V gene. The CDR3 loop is CASSGDSSYEQYF. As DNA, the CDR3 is TGTGCCAGCAGTGGGGACTCTTCCTACGAGCAGTACTTC.

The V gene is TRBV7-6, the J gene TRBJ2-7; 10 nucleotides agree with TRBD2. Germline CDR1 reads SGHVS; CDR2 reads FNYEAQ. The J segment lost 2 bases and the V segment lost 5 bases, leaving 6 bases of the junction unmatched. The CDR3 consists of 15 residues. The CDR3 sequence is CASSTIAGGPYEQYF. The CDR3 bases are TGTGCCAGCAGCACTATAGCGGGGGGTCCCTACGAGCAGTACTTC.

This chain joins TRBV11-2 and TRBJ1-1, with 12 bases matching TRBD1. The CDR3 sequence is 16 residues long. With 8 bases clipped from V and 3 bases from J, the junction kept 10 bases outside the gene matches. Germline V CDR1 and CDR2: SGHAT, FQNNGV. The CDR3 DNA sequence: TGTGCCAGCCGCTCCGGGACAGGGGGCGGGTACACTGAAGCTTTCTTT. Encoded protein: CASRSGTGGGYTEAFF.

The CDR3 region has the DNA TGTGCCAGCAGCCCACTCCCGGGACAGACCTACGAGCAGTACTTC. This gives the protein CASSPLPGQTYEQYF. The V call is TRBV7-3, the J call TRBJ2-7; 7 nucleotides align to TRBD1. Germline assignment: CDR1 SGHTA and CDR2 FQGTGA. This CDR3 has 15 residues. J lost 2 bases, V lost 5 bases, and 9 bases had no gene match.

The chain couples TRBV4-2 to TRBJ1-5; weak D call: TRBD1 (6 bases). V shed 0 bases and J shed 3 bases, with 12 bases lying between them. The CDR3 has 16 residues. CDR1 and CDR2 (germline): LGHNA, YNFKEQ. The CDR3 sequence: CASSQDLDSLNQPQHF. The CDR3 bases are TGTGCCAGCAGCCAAGATCTGGACAGCCTCAATCAGCCCCAGCATTTT.

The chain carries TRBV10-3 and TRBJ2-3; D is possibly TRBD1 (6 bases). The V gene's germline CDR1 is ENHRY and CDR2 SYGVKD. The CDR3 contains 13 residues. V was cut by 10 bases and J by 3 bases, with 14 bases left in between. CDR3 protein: CANRGLETDTQYF. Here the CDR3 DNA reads TGTGCCAATAGGGGGTTGGAGACAGATACGCAGTATTTT.

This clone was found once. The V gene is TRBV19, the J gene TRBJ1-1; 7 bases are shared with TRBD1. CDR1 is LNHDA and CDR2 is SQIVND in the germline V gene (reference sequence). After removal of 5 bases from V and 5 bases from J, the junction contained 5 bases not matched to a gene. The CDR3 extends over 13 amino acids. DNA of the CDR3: TGTGCCAGTAGTTTCGACAGGGCGACTGAAGCTTTCTTT. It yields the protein CASSFDRATEAFF.

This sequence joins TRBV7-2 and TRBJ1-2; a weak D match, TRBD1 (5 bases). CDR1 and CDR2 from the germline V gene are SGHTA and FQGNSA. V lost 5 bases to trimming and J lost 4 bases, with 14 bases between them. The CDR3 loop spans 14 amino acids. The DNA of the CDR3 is TGTGCCAGCAGCCAAATGACAGCCCTCTATGGCTACACCTTC. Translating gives CASSQMTALYGYTF. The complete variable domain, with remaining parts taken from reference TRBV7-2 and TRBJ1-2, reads GAGVSQSPSNKVTEKGKDVELRCDPISGHTALYWYRQSLGQGLEFLIYFQGNSAPDKSGLPSDRFSAERTGGSVSTLTIQRTQQEDSAVYLCASSQMTALYGYTFGSGTRLTVV.

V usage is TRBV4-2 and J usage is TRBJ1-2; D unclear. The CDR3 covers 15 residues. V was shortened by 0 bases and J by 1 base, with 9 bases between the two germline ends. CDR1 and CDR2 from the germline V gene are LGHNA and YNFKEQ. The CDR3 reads CASSQDGLSNYGYTF. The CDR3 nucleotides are TGTGCCAGCAGCCAAGATGGGCTCAGTAACTATGGCTACACCTTC.

The CDR3 loop is CASTDEGDSPVQQYF. In DNA, the CDR3 is TGTGCCAGTACCGACGAAGGGGACAGCCCCGTCCAGCAGTACTTC. This sequence joins TRBV19 and TRBJ2-7; 7 bases fit TRBD1. This CDR3 is 15 amino acids long. CDR1 LNHDA and CDR2 SQIVND come from the germline V gene (reference sequence). The V and J ends lost 7 bases and 8 bases, in that order; junction bases with no gene match: 17. Based on the CDR3 plus reference TRBV19 and TRBJ2-7, the full variable domain is DGGITQSPKYLFRKEGQNVTLSCEQNLNHDAMYWYRQDPGQGLRLIYYSQIVNDFQKGDIAEGYSVSREKKESFPLTVTSAQKNPTAFYLCASTDEGDSPVQQYFGPGTRLTVT.

The CDR3 loop is CASSSSGGTNEKLFF. The DNA for the CDR3 is TGTGCCAGCAGCTCCTCAGGGGGGACTAATGAAAAACTGTTTTTT. This chain connects TRBV7-3 to TRBJ1-4; 7 positions match TRBD1. CDR1 and CDR2 (germline): SGHTA, FQGTGA. The CDR3 has 15 residues. J was trimmed by 2 bases and V by 4 bases; bases with no gene match: 4. Complete variable domain (other parts from reference TRBV7-3 and TRBJ1-4): GAGVSQTPSNKVTEKGKYVELRCDPISGHTALYWYRQSLGQGPEFLIYFQGTGAADDSGLPNDRFFAVRPEGSVSTLKIQRTERGDSAVYLCASSSSGGTNEKLFFGSGTQLSVL.

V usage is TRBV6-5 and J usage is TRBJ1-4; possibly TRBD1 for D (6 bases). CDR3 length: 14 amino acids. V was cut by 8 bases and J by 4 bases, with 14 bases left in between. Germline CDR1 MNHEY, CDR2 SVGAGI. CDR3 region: CASAQGNNNEKLFF. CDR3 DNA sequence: TGTGCCAGCGCCCAGGGGAATAATAATGAAAAACTGTTTTTT.

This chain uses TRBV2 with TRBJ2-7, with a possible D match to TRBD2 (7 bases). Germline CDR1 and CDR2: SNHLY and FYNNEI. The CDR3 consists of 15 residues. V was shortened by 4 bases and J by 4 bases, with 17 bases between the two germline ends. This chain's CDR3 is CASSGGGSRIYEQYF. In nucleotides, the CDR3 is TGTGCCAGCAGTGGGGGGGGCTCGAGGATTTACGAGCAGTACTTC.

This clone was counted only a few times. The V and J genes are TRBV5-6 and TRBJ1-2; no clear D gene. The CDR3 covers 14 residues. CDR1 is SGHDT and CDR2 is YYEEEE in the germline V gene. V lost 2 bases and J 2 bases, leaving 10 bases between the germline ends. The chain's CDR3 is CASSFVQNNYGYTF. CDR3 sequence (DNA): TGTGCCAGCAGCTTTGTACAGAACAACTATGGCTACACCTTC.

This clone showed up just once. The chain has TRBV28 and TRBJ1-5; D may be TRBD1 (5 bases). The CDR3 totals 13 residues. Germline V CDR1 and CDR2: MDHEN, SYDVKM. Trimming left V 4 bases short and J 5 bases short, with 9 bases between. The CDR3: CASSSQGDQPQHF. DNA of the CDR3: TGTGCCAGCAGTTCCCAGGGTGATCAGCCCCAGCATTTT.

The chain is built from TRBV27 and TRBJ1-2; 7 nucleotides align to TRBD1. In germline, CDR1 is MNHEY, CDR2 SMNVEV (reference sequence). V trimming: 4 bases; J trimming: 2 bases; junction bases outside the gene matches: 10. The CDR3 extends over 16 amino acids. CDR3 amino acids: CASSYTWRGRNYGYTF. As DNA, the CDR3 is TGTGCCAGCAGTTACACCTGGAGGGGGCGGAACTATGGCTACACCTTC.

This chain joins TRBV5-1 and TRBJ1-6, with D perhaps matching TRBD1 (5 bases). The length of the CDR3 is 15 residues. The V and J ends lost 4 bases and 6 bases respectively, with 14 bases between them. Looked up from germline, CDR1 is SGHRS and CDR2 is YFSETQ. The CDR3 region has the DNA TGCGCCAGCAGCCCCAGGGCGGGGTCTAATTCACCCCTCCACTTT. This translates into CASSPRAGSNSPLHF.

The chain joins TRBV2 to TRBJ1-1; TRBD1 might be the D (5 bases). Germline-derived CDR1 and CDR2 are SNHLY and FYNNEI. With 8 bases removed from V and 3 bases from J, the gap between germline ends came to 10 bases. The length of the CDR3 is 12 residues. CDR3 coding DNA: TGTGCCAGCGCGGGGCAGGACACTGAAGCTTTCTTT. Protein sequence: CASAGQDTEAFF.

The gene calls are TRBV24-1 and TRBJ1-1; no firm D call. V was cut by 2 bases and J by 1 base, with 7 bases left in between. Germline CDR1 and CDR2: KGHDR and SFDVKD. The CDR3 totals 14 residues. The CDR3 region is CATSDSSGNTEAFF. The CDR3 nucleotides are TGTGCCACCAGTGATTCATCAGGGAACACTGAAGCTTTCTTT.

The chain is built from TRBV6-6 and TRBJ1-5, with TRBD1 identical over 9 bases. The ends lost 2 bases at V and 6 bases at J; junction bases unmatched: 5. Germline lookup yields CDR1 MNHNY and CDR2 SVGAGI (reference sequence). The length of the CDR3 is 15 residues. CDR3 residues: CASSYTDRGSQPQHF. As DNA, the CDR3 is TGTGCCAGCAGTTACACGGACAGGGGAAGTCAGCCCCAGCATTTT.

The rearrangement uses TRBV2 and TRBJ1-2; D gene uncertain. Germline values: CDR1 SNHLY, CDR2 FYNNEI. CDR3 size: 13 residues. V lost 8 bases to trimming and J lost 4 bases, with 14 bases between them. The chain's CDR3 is CASFGVLSYGYTF. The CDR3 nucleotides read TGTGCCAGCTTCGGGGTTCTTAGCTATGGCTACACCTTC.

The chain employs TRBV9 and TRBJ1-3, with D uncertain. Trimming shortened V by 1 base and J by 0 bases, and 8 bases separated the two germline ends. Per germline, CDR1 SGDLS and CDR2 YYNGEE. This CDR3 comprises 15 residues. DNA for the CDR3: TGTGCCAGCAGCGTATTTCCCGGCTCTGGAAACACCATATATTTT. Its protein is CASSVFPGSGNTIYF.

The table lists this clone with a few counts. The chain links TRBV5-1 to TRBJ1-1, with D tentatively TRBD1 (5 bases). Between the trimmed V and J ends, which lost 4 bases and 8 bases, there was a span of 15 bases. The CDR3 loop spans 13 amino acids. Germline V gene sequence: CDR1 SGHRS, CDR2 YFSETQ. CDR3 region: CASSPTVPAEAFF. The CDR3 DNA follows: TGCGCCAGCAGCCCGACAGTCCCGGCGGAAGCTTTCTTT.

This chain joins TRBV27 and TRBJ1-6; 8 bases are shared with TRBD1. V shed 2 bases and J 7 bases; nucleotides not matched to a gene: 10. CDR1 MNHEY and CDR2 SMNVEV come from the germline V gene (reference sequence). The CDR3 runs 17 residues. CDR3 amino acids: CASSLNPGQGLNSPLHF. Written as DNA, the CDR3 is TGTGCCAGCAGTTTAAACCCCGGACAGGGTTTGAATTCACCCCTCCACTTT.

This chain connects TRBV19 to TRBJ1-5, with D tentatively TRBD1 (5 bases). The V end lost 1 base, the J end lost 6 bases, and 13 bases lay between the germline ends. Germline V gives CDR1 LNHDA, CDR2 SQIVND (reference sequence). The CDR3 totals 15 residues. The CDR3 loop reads CASSIGGRGSQPQHF. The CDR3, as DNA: TGTGCCAGTAGTATAGGTGGGAGGGGCAGTCAGCCCCAGCATTTT.

The CDR3 nucleotides are TGTGCCATCAGTGACCCGACAGGGAAGAGGAGAAACACCATATATTTT. The encoded protein is CAISDPTGKRRNTIYF. The chain combines TRBV10-3 with TRBJ1-3; 7 nucleotides line up with TRBD1. The V gene's germline CDR1 is ENHRY and CDR2 SYGVKD. With V trimmed by 3 bases and J by 5 bases, 10 bases remained unmatched. The CDR3 is 16 residues long.

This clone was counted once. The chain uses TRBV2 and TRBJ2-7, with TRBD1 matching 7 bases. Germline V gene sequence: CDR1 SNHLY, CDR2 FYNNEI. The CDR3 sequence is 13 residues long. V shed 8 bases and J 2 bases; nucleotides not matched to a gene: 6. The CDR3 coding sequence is TGTGCCAGCTCGGGACAGCCTACCTACGAGCAGTACTTC. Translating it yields CASSGQPTYEQYF.

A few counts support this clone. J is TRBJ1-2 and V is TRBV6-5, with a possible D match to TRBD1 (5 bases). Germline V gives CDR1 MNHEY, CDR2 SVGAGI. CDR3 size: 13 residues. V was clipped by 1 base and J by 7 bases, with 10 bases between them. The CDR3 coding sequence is TGTGCCAGCAGTTACTTCAGGGCTGCTGGCTACACCTTC. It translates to CASSYFRAAGYTF.

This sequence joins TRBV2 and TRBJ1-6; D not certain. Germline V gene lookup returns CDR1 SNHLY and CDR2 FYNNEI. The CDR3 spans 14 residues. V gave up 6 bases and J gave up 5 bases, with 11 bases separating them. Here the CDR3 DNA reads TGTGCCAGCAGCCCCCCGATAGATAATTCACCCCTCCACTTT. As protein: CASSPPIDNSPLHF.